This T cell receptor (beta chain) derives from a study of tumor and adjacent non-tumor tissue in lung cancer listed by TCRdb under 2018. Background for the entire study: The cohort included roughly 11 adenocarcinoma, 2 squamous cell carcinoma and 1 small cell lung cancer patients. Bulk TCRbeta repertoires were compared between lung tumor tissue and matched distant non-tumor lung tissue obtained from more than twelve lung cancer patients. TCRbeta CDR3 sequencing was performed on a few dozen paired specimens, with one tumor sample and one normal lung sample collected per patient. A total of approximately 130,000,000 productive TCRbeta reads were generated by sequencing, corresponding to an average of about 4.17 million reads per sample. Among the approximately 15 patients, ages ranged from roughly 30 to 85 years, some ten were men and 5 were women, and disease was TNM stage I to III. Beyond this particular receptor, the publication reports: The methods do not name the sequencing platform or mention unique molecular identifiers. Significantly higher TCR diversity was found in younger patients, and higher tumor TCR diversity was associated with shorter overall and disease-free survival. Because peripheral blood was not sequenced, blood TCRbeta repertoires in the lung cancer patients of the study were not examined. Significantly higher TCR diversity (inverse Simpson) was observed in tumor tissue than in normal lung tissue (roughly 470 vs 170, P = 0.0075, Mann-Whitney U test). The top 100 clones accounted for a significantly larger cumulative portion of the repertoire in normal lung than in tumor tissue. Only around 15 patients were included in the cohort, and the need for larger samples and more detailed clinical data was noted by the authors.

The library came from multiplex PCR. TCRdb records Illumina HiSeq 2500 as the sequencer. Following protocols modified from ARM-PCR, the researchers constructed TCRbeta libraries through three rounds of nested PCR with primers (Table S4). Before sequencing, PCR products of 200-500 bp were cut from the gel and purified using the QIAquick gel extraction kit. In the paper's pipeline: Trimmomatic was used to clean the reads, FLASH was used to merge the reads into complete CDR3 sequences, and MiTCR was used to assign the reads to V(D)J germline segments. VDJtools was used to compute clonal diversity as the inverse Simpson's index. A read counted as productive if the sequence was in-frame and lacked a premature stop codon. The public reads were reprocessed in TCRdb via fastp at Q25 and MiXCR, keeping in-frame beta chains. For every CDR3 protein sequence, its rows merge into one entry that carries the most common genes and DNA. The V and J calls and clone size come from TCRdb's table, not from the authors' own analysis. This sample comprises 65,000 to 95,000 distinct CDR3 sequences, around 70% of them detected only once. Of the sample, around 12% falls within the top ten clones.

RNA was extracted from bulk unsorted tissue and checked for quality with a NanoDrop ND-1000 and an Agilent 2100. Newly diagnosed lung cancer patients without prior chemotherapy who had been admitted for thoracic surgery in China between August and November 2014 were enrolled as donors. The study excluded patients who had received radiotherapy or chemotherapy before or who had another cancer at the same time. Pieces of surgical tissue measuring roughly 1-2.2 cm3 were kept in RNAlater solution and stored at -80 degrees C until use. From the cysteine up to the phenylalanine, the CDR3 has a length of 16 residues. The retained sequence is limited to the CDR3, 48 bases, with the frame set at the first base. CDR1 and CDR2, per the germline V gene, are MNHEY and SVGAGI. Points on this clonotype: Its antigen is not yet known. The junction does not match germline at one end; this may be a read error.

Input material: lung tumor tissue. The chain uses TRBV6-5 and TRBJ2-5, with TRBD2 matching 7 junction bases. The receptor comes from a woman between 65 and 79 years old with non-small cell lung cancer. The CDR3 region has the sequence CASSRGLVAPKETQYF. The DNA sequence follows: TGTGCCAGCAGTCGCGGACTAGTGGCGCCCAAAGAGACCCAATACTTC.